The source of this T cell receptor beta chain is a study of blood T cell repertoires in COVID-19 (dated by TCRdb to 2020 to 2021). General notes on the study: Samples from collaborators originated in the United States, Italy and Spain and spanned both the acute and convalescent phases of COVID-19. The material from the prospective study consisted of cDNA or gDNA derived from T cells, B-cell-depleted T cells, or PBMCs. Deeply sampled blood TCRbeta repertoires from subjects exposed to, actively infected with, or recovered from COVID-19 were included in the dataset. The repertoires were released in a freely available public database intended as a resource for research on the immune response to SARS-CoV-2. The samples were drawn from the first 160 participants of the ongoing ImmuneRACE study and from more than 1,000 subjects provided by 6 global collaborators. Nearly every sample came with metadata listing a de-identified subject ID, COVID-19 status, age in years and sex. HLA class I and class II types, where available, came from metadata supplied by the sample provider rather than from assay-based typing. The full study reports these points: How much clinical and demographic metadata was included differed by source and by participant, and the metadata was provided uncurated.

TCRbeta CDR3 regions were amplified from genomic DNA using the immunoSEQ Assay, a bias-controlled multiplex PCR. The study's own analysis went as follows. Within the assay, amplification of reference gene primers was used to estimate how many nucleated cells each sample contained. To quantify the absolute abundance of each unique TCRbeta CDR3 rearrangement, sequence reads were collapsed and filtered. Productive Simpson clonality was computed per sample as the square root of Simpson's diversity index over productive rearrangements. TCRdb's version of the immuneACCESS table is confined to in-frame rearrangements and falls short of the full clone set. An unresolved V gene accounts for under half of the shortfall where checked; the remainder is of unknown origin. V and J calls and clone size follow that table, whereas D and trimming were derived from the DNA. In all, the sample holds roughly 32,000 clones, and more than 80% of those were seen once. The ten top clones hold about 40% of the sample.

Comments on this clone: No cognate antigen has been identified for it. Base qualities are missing; no much larger clone stands one base away.

Whole blood was collected in K2EDTA tubes by collaborating institutions according to the institutions' own protocols. For TCRbeta analysis, collaborator samples were shipped as frozen whole blood, as isolated PBMCs, or as DNA extracted from either sample type. Including the terminal cysteine and phenylalanine, the CDR3 comprises 12 residues. The kept DNA is CDR3 alone, 36 bases in frame from the first base. Trimming removed 4 bases from V and 7 bases from J, leaving 7 bases between the germline ends. The germline V gene supplies CDR1 SGHNT and CDR2 YENEEA. This chain joins TRBV11-3 to TRBJ2-2; no confident D gene assignment can be made. The sequencing input was peripheral blood. The sequence derives from a man between 60 and 70 years old with active or convalescent COVID-19. The CDR3 is CASSSGIGELFF. At the DNA level, the sequence is TGTGCCAGCAGCTCAGGTATCGGGGAGCTGTTTTTT.